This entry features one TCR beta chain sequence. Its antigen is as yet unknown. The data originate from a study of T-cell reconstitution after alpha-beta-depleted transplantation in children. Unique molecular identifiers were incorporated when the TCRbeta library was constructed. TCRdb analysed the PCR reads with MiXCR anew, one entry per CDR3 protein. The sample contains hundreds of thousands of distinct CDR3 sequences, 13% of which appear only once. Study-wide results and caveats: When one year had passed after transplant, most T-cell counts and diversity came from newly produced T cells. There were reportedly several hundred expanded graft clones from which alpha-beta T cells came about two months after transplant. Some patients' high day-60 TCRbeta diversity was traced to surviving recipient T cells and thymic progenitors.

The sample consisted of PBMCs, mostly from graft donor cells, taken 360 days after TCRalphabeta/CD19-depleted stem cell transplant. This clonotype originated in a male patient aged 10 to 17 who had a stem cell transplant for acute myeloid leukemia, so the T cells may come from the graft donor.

Here the CDR3 DNA reads TGCGCCAGCATGGACAGGCCTAACTATGGCTACACCTTC. The encoded protein is CASMDRPNYGYTF. This chain links TRBV5-1 with TRBJ1-2, with 7 bases matching TRBD1. Germline V CDR1 and CDR2: SGHRS, YFSETQ. The CDR3 length is 13 residues. The trim removed 6 bases at V and 0 bases at J, leaving 2 bases unmatched.